A selection of T cell receptor beta chains follows, all from one sample in a study of shared clonotypes between healthy human individuals. Libraries were prepared by immunoSEQ multiplex PCR; TCRdb keeps only in-frame clonotypes and omits some of them. In the table there are under 1,900,000 clones, around 98.5% of which are singletons. Material for sequencing was naive CD4+ T cells sorted from blood. The receptors originated from a man aged 25 to 40 in good health. CDR3s include the opening cysteine and the closing phenylalanine or tryptophan. A D gene is named only where the DNA matches it firmly.

j_call	cdr3_length	v_call	d_call	cdr3_aa	cdr3_nt
TRBJ2-3	16	TRBV7-8	TRBD2	CASSLGVAGGTDTQYF	TGTGCCAGCAGCTTAGGGGTAGCGGGAGGCACAGATACGCAGTATTTT
TRBJ2-7	14	TRBV2	.	CASSEQVRAYEQYF	TGTGCCAGCAGTGAACAGGTCAGGGCCTACGAGCAGTACTTC
TRBJ1-1	14	TRBV6-6	.	CASSAWGLNTEAFF	TGTGCCAGCAGTGCGTGGGGACTGAACACTGAAGCTTTCTTT
TRBJ1-3	12	TRBV9	.	CASSVDGNTIYF	TGTGCCAGCAGCGTAGACGGAAACACCATATATTTT
TRBJ1-4	12	TRBV5-1	.	CASSLVGEKLFF	TGCGCCAGCAGCTTGGTGGGGGAAAAACTGTTTTTT
TRBJ2-1	16	TRBV25-1	.	CASSQLRTSSYNEQFF	TGTGCCAGCTCTCAATTGCGGACGAGCTCCTACAATGAGCAGTTCTTC
TRBJ2-3	13	TRBV7-9	.	CASSLENPDTQYF	TGTGCCAGCAGCTTAGAGAATCCAGATACGCAGTATTTT
TRBJ2-2	13	TRBV7-9	.	CASSRNQGGELFF	TGTGCCAGCAGCCGTAATCAAGGCGGGGAGCTGTTTTTT
TRBJ2-2	13	TRBV7-2	.	CASSQSNTGELFF	TGTGCCAGCAGCCAATCCAACACCGGGGAGCTGTTTTTT
TRBJ2-7	16	TRBV5-4	TRBD2	CASSFRRTSDTYEQYF	TGTGCCAGCAGCTTTCGCAGGACTAGCGATACCTACGAGCAGTACTTC